This T cell receptor (beta chain) was sequenced in a study of blood T cells in healthy people across ages. This CDR3 is 15 amino acids long. The V gene's germline CDR1 is WSHSY and CDR2 SAAADI. The V end was cut by 6 bases, the J end by 6 bases, with 17 bases between. Caucasian individuals from Russia who were healthy and aged about 6 to 100 acted as donors. A second PCR, run for roughly 6 to 11 cycles, used a sample-barcoded 5' primer plus a J-beta primer mix. TCRdb passed the 5' RACE reads through MiXCR, listing each CDR3 protein once. The sample records 1,500,000 or so distinct CDR3 sequences, roughly 59% being singletons.

The TCR comes from a man younger than 30 in good health. The gene calls are TRBV10-2 and TRBJ1-4; the D gene is possibly TRBD1 (5 bases). The sequencing input was blood. CDR3 protein: CASRAGRGLDEKLFF. The DNA for the CDR3 is TGCGCCAGCAGAGCAGGGAGAGGGCTAGATGAAAAACTGTTTTTT.